One sample yielded the 18 T cell receptor beta chains listed below, sequenced in a study of cytomegalovirus exposure and HLA in healthy donors. Use of 60 Vbeta and 13 Jbeta primers characterized the PCR. Assay: immunoSEQ multiplex PCR; the TCRdb copy retains only in-frame clones and omits some. The repertoire holds around 180,000 clones, with roughly 87% as singletons. Sequencing input: PBMCs. The receptors here all came from a woman aged 45-59 years in good health and CMV-seronegative.

The chain uses TRBV7-9 and TRBJ2-3, with TRBD2 identical over 9 bases. J lost 3 bases, V lost 5 bases, and 3 bases had no gene match. Germline values: CDR1 SEHNR, CDR2 FQNEAQ (reference sequence). The CDR3 loop spans 14 amino acids. CDR3 sequence (DNA): TGTGCCAGCAGCCAGGCGGGGGGGACAGATACGCAGTATTTT. It specifies CASSQAGGTDTQYF.

V gene TRBV18 combines with J gene TRBJ2-5; D remains ambiguous. V lost 3 bases, J lost 2 bases, and 7 bases lay in between. The CDR3 is 13 amino acids. Per the germline V gene, CDR1 is KGHSH and CDR2 is LQKENI. In nucleotides, the CDR3 is TGTGCCAGCTCACCGGCAATACAAGAGACCCAGTACTTC. This gives the protein CASSPAIQETQYF.

CDR3 protein: CSVEGVGGANYGYTF. As DNA, the CDR3 is TGCAGCGTTGAAGGGGTAGGGGGAGCTAACTATGGCTACACCTTC. The V and J genes are TRBV29-1 and TRBJ1-2; D perhaps matches TRBD1 (6 bases). This CDR3 region has 15 residues. V was trimmed by 1 base and J by 0 bases, leaving 12 bases between them. Germline-derived CDR1 and CDR2 are SQVTM and ANQGSEA.

This clone was counted a few times. V and J are TRBV7-2 and TRBJ1-4; D remains unclear. Per the germline V gene, CDR1 is SGHTA and CDR2 is FQGNSA. Trimming removed 0 bases from V and 3 bases from J, with 5 bases in between. This CDR3 has 14 residues. CDR3 coding DNA: TGTGCCAGCAGCTTAGCGCGCTCTAATGAAAAACTGTTTTTT. Its protein product is CASSLARSNEKLFF. The whole variable domain, remainder taken from reference TRBV7-2 and TRBJ1-4, is GAGVSQSPSNKVTEKGKDVELRCDPISGHTALYWYRQSLGQGLEFLIYFQGNSAPDKSGLPSDRFSAERTGGSVSTLTIQRTQQEDSAVYLCASSLARSNEKLFFGSGTQLSVL.

The CDR3 region has the DNA TGTGCCAGCAGTTTACTAGCGGGGGGGTTCTCTGGGGCCAACGTCCTGACTTTC. This encodes CASSLLAGGFSGANVLTF. V is TRBV27 and J is TRBJ2-6; TRBD2 agrees at 12 bases. Per germline, CDR1 MNHEY and CDR2 SMNVEV (reference sequence). The V gene end was trimmed by 2 bases and the J gene end by 0 bases; junction bases not matched to a gene: 2. This CDR3 region has 18 residues.

The chain uses TRBV7-9 and TRBJ2-3; D is perhaps TRBD2 (7 bases). The V gene's germline CDR1 is SEHNR and CDR2 FQNEAQ (reference sequence). V was trimmed by 7 bases and J by 0 bases, leaving 23 bases between them. This CDR3 has 18 amino acids. The CDR3 spells CASNFGTSGGLSTDTQYF. CDR3 coding DNA: TGTGCCAGCAACTTTGGGACTTCGGGGGGCTTAAGCACAGATACGCAGTATTTT.

CDR3 amino acids: CASSSLSGQAGNTIYF. DNA of the CDR3: TGTGCCAGCAGCTCCCTTTCAGGCCAGGCTGGAAACACCATATATTTT. The chain has TRBV11-2 and TRBJ1-3; no clear D gene. The CDR3 contains 16 residues. V dropped 4 bases and J dropped 2 bases, with 15 bases sitting between them. Germline CDR1 and CDR2: SGHAT and FQNNGV.

The rearrangement links TRBV9 to TRBJ2-3, with 8 bases fitting TRBD2. Germline CDR1 reads SGDLS; CDR2 reads YYNGEE. V lost 3 bases, J lost 6 bases, and 9 bases stayed unmatched. The CDR3 totals 15 residues. The CDR3 sequence is CASSARAGAGDTQYF. CDR3 coding DNA: TGTGCCAGCAGCGCCCGAGCGGGGGCCGGGGATACGCAGTATTTT.

This chain uses TRBV28 with TRBJ2-5; 9 bases line up with TRBD1. Near its end, the DNA agrees better with TRBJ2-7, so the J call may be wrong. The CDR3 runs to 16 residues. The germline CDR1 and CDR2 sequences are MDHEN and SYDVKM. The CDR3 reads CASSYRDRESLYEQYF. DNA for the CDR3: TGTGCCAGCAGTTATCGGGACAGGGAGTCGTTGTACGAGCAGTACTTC.

V and J are TRBV6-5 and TRBJ2-5; 8 positions agree with TRBD2. The DNA end is more similar to TRBJ2-7, so the J call may be wrong. The length of the CDR3 is 14 residues. Per germline, CDR1 MNHEY and CDR2 SVGAGI. The CDR3 coding sequence is TGTGCCAGCATGGACCGAGCGGGGGACTACGAGCAGTACTTC. Translating gives CASMDRAGDYEQYF.

V is TRBV14 and J is TRBJ2-7; 9 bases align to TRBD2. Losses at the gene ends were 3 bases for V and 4 bases for J; bases not matched to a gene: 7. Per the germline V gene, CDR1 is SGHDN and CDR2 is FVKESK. The CDR3 length is 15 residues. Written as DNA, the CDR3 is TGTGCCAGCAGCCAGAGGGCGGGGGGGCCTTACGAGCAGTACTTC. Protein sequence: CASSQRAGGPYEQYF.

The chain links TRBV18 to TRBJ2-1, with 9 positions matching TRBD2. CDR1 is KGHSH and CDR2 is LQKENI in the germline V gene. The V gene end was trimmed by 4 bases and the J gene end by 10 bases; junction bases not matched to a gene: 5. The CDR3 is 13 residues long. CDR3 nucleotides: TGTGCCAGCTCACTAGCGGGAGCGGACGAGCAGTTCTTC. Translation gives CASSLAGADEQFF. Drawing the rest from reference TRBV18 and TRBJ2-1, the complete variable domain is NAGVMQNPRHLVRRRGQEARLRCSPMKGHSHVYWYRQLPEEGLKFMVYLQKENIIDESGMPKERFSAEFPKEGPSILRIQQVVRGDSAAYFCASSLAGADEQFFGPGTRLTVL.

The chain uses TRBV7-2 and TRBJ2-7; 13 bases match TRBD2. V lost 4 bases and J lost 5; bases outside the gene matches: 8. The germline V gene has CDR1 SGHTA and CDR2 FQGNSA. This CDR3 has 16 residues. The CDR3 sequence: CASSWTSGGPTDEQYF. The CDR3 DNA reads TGTGCCAGCAGCTGGACTAGCGGGGGTCCTACAGACGAGCAGTACTTC. Full variable domain (missing parts from reference TRBV7-2 and TRBJ2-7): GAGVSQSPSNKVTEKGKDVELRCDPISGHTALYWYRQSLGQGLEFLIYFQGNSAPDKSGLPSDRFSAERTGGSVSTLTIQRTQQEDSAVYLCASSWTSGGPTDEQYFGPGTRLTVT.

V and J are TRBV5-4 and TRBJ2-5; 14 bases map to TRBD2. The V gene's germline CDR1 is SGHNT and CDR2 YYREEE (reference sequence). This CDR3 is built from 17 residues. V dropped 0 bases and J dropped 4; count of bases not matched to a gene: 5. The CDR3 loop reads CASSLGGLAGGGETQYF. DNA for the CDR3: TGTGCCAGCAGCTTGGGAGGACTAGCGGGAGGAGGAGAGACCCAGTACTTC. The variable domain in full, completed from reference TRBV5-4 and TRBJ2-5, reads ETGVTQSPTHLIKTRGQQVTLRCSSQSGHNTVSWYQQALGQGPQFIFQYYREEENGRGNFPPRFSGLQFPNYSSELNVNALELDDSALYLCASSLGGLAGGGETQYFGPGTRLLVL.

The genes are TRBV19 and TRBJ2-1; 11 nucleotides align to TRBD1. V dropped 3 bases and J dropped 3; count of bases not matched to a gene: 1. The germline gives CDR1 LNHDA, CDR2 SQIVND (reference sequence). The CDR3 consists of 15 residues. This chain's CDR3 is CASSIGTGGYNEQFF. CDR3 nucleotides: TGTGCCAGTAGTATTGGGACAGGGGGCTACAATGAGCAGTTCTTC. Using reference TRBV19 and TRBJ2-1 for the parts outside the CDR3, the full variable domain is DGGITQSPKYLFRKEGQNVTLSCEQNLNHDAMYWYRQDPGQGLRLIYYSQIVNDFQKGDIAEGYSVSREKKESFPLTVTSAQKNPTAFYLCASSIGTGGYNEQFFGPGTRLTVL.

This chain links TRBV6-5 with TRBJ1-2; TRBD1 matches 9 bases. CDR3 length equals 15 residues. With 4 bases clipped from V and 6 bases from J, the junction kept 9 bases outside the gene matches. CDR1 MNHEY and CDR2 SVGAGI come from the germline V gene. The chain's CDR3 is CASSFVTGGLDGYTF. DNA for the CDR3: TGTGCCAGCAGTTTTGTAACAGGGGGCCTGGATGGCTACACCTTC.

This chain uses TRBV30 with TRBJ1-3; D is ambiguous. Germline CDR1 GTSNPN, CDR2 SVGIG (reference sequence). Trimming took 4 bases from V and 0 from J, leaving 10 bases between them. This CDR3 is built from 14 residues. CDR3 sequence: CAWNPGNSGNTIYF. The CDR3 DNA follows: TGTGCCTGGAACCCAGGAAACTCTGGAAACACCATATATTTT.

This clone was counted between two and nine times. The chain carries TRBV6-5 and TRBJ2-2; a weak D match, TRBD2 (5 bases). The CDR3 runs to 14 residues. The V end lost 4 bases, the J end lost 4 bases, and 10 bases lay between the germline ends. Looked up from germline, CDR1 is MNHEY and CDR2 is SVGAGI. CDR3 sequence: CASSSLLGTGELFF. The CDR3 coding sequence is TGTGCCAGCAGTTCCTTACTAGGCACCGGGGAGCTGTTTTTT.